The 24 T cell receptor beta chains below were found in one sample sequenced in a study of graft-versus-host responses after intestinal transplantation. Sequenced by immunoSEQ multiplex PCR; TCRdb stores in-frame clones only, minus some. The repertoire holds 60,000 to 65,000 clones, with 75% to 90% as singletons. Graft-derived tissue was subjected to processing to liberate intraepithelial and lamina propria lymphocytes. Sequences were derived from ileum tissue, sampled around 350 days after transplant. Every receptor here comes from a human patient who received an intestinal transplant, so some T cells may come from the graft donor.

The V call is TRBV30, the J call TRBJ2-4; perhaps TRBD1 as D (5 bases). Trimming pared 0 bases from V and 13 bases from J, leaving 16 bases between. Germline loops: CDR1 GTSNPN, CDR2 SVGIG (reference sequence). This CDR3 region has 13 residues. CDR3 in amino acids: CAWSVWGFSGQYF. The CDR3 DNA is TGTGCCTGGAGTGTATGGGGCTTTTCAGGACAGTACTTC.

This chain links TRBV7-9 with TRBJ2-1; 8 positions agree with TRBD2. Germline V CDR1 and CDR2: SEHNR, FQNEAQ (reference sequence). The CDR3 sequence is 14 residues long. Trimming took 4 bases from V and 8 from J; bases not matched to a gene: 7. The CDR3 sequence is CASSSAGTRYEQFF. CDR3 bases: TGTGCCAGCAGCTCCGCCGGGACTAGATATGAGCAGTTCTTC.

The V call is TRBV2, the J call TRBJ2-7, with TRBD2 identical over 11 bases. The V segment lost 4 bases and the J segment 5 bases; nucleotides outside the gene matches: 7. Germline V gene data show CDR1 as SNHLY and CDR2 as FYNNEI. CDR3 length equals 15 residues. The chain's CDR3 is CASSVSSGGAHEQYF. DNA for the CDR3: TGTGCCAGCAGTGTTAGTAGCGGGGGGGCCCACGAGCAGTACTTC.

The chain has TRBV4-1 and TRBJ2-5; D unresolved. The J call may not be correct, given that the DNA end is closer to TRBJ2-7. The CDR3 contains 16 residues. Germline CDR1 reads MGHRA; CDR2 reads YSYEKL. This CDR3 reads CASSQSPLAVWDEQYF. Here the CDR3 DNA reads TGCGCCAGCAGCCAATCCCCCTTGGCAGTATGGGACGAGCAGTACTTC.

The J gene is TRBJ2-1, the V gene TRBV28, with TRBD1 identical over 8 bases. CDR3 size: 13 residues. V lost 2 bases and J lost 7; bases outside the gene matches: 1. Germline loops: CDR1 MDHEN, CDR2 SYDVKM. The CDR3 bases are TGTGCCAGCAGTTTAACAGGGGGGAATGAGCAGTTCTTC. Translating gives CASSLTGGNEQFF.

The V call is TRBV5-4, the J call TRBJ2-3; possibly TRBD1 or TRBD2 for D (6 bases each). V was shortened by 10 bases and J by 0 bases, with 15 bases between the two germline ends. This CDR3 has 14 amino acids. Germline V gives CDR1 SGHNT, CDR2 YYREEE (reference sequence). The CDR3, as DNA: TGTGCCTGTGGGGGGCAGCCTAGCACAGATACGCAGTATTTT. It codes for CACGGQPSTDTQYF.

This clone was seen only a few times. This chain joins TRBV29-1 and TRBJ2-3; 9 bases map to TRBD2. J was trimmed by 5 bases and V by 3 bases; bases with no gene match: 6. This CDR3 contains 14 residues. Germline V gene data show CDR1 as SQVTM and CDR2 as ANQGSEA. The DNA of the CDR3 is TGCAGCGTTGAGCGGGAGGGCCGCGGAGATACGCAGTATTTT. Translating it yields CSVEREGRGDTQYF.

V and J are TRBV6-5 and TRBJ2-2, with 11 bases fitting TRBD1. CDR1 is MNHEY, CDR2 SVGAGI, per germline. V gave up 1 base and J gave up 5 bases; unmatched junction bases: 3. The CDR3 is made up of 16 amino acids. This chain's CDR3 is CASSYWGQGETGELFF. The CDR3, as DNA: TGTGCCAGCAGTTACTGGGGACAGGGGGAAACCGGGGAGCTGTTTTTT.

The genes are TRBV6-1 and TRBJ2-5, with TRBD2 matching over 13 bases. The germline V gene encodes CDR1 MNHNS and CDR2 SASEGT. V gave up 3 bases and J gave up 2 bases; unmatched junction bases: 9. The CDR3 length is 18 residues. The CDR3 loop reads CASSDRLAGGLNQETQYF. As DNA, the CDR3 is TGTGCCAGCAGTGACAGACTAGCGGGGGGCCTTAATCAAGAGACCCAGTACTTC.

The chain joins TRBV7-8 to TRBJ2-1; 7 bases are a match to TRBD2. This CDR3 is 15 amino acids long. The germline CDR1 and CDR2 sequences are SGHVS and FQNEAQ. V shed 1 base, J shed 6 bases, and the junction held 6 bases outside the gene matches. The CDR3 DNA reads as TGTGCCAGCAGCTTAGGAGGGAGGGCTATCAATGAGCAGTTCTTC. Protein: CASSLGGRAINEQFF.

This sequence joins TRBV6-7 and TRBJ1-5, with 7 bases identical to TRBD1. TRBV6-7 is labeled an ORF, and its function is uncertain. V gave up 6 bases and J gave up 7 bases; unmatched junction bases: 9. This CDR3 spans 14 amino acids. As DNA, the CDR3 is TGTGCCAGCAGGCCCGACAGGGTTGGACAGCCCCAGCATTTT. Amino acids: CASRPDRVGQPQHF.

The sample holds one count of this clone. The chain joins TRBV7-2 to TRBJ2-1; D gene uncertain. This CDR3 contains 15 residues. The germline CDR1 and CDR2 sequences are SGHTA and FQGNSA. Trimming stripped 1 base from V and 0 bases from J, with 7 bases between. CDR3 DNA: TGTGCCAGCAGCTTAGGGCTGAGCTCCTACAATGAGCAGTTCTTC. Translation gives CASSLGLSSYNEQFF.

The V gene is TRBV5-1, the J gene TRBJ2-5; D is undetermined. The DNA end is a closer match to TRBJ2-7, so the J assignment may be wrong. This CDR3 spans 14 amino acids. The germline V gene encodes CDR1 SGHRS and CDR2 YFSETQ. CDR3 sequence reads: CASSFYGLTYEQYF. CDR3 sequence (DNA): TGCGCCAGCAGCTTCTACGGGTTAACCTACGAGCAGTACTTC.

This clone was observed once. This chain uses TRBV11-2 with TRBJ2-7; 9 bases agree with TRBD1. Germline CDR1 reads SGHAT; CDR2 reads FQNNGV. V shed 1 base, J shed 2 bases, and the junction held 3 bases outside the gene matches. The CDR3 consists of 15 residues. This chain's CDR3 is CASSLGTGATYEQYF. CDR3 nucleotides: TGTGCCAGCAGCTTAGGGACAGGGGCTACCTACGAGCAGTACTTC.

This chain connects TRBV9 to TRBJ1-2, with D possibly matching TRBD1 (6 bases). The CDR3 has 13 residues. Germline V CDR1 and CDR2: SGDLS, YYNGEE. V was trimmed by 4 bases and J by 3 bases, leaving 10 bases between them. The CDR3 sequence is CASSLEGDYGYTF. The CDR3 DNA reads as TGTGCCAGCAGCTTGGAGGGGGACTATGGCTACACCTTC.

The chain combines TRBV29-1 with TRBJ2-7; D perhaps matches TRBD1 (5 bases). Per germline, CDR1 SQVTM and CDR2 ANQGSEA. V lost 4 bases and J lost 6, with 7 bases in between. This CDR3 contains 10 residues. For the CDR3, the DNA is TGCAGCGTTGGTGGGGCCGAGCAGTACTTC. This encodes CSVGGAEQYF.

The rearrangement joins TRBV28 to TRBJ1-1, with D unclear. CDR1 and CDR2 (germline): MDHEN, SYDVKM. V was shortened by 6 bases and J by 2 bases, with 16 bases between the two germline ends. CDR3 size: 15 residues. CDR3 nucleotide sequence: TGTGCCAGCAGCTCAATGCGCATCGGTAACACTGAAGCTTTCTTT. Amino acids: CASSSMRIGNTEAFF.

The rearrangement uses TRBV6-6 and TRBJ1-1; D is unresolved. The V end was cut by 0 bases, the J end by 4 bases, with 12 bases between. The CDR3 runs to 15 residues. Germline V gives CDR1 MNHNY, CDR2 SVGAGI (reference sequence). The CDR3 nucleotides are TGTGCCAGCAGTTACTCGAGCGGCAGCCTCACTGAAGCTTTCTTT. Translation gives CASSYSSGSLTEAFF.

This rearrangement joins TRBV7-9 to TRBJ1-5; perhaps TRBD1 as D (6 bases). CDR1 and CDR2 from the germline V gene are SEHNR and FQNEAQ (reference sequence). The V and J ends lost 3 bases and 5 bases respectively, with 8 bases between them. The CDR3 consists of 13 residues. In DNA, the CDR3 is TGTGCCAGCAGCTTCTCAGGGGATCAGCCCCAGCATTTT. The encoded protein is CASSFSGDQPQHF.

The chain employs TRBV6-6 and TRBJ2-5, with a weak D call TRBD2 (6 bases). Germline assignment: CDR1 MNHNY and CDR2 SVGAGI (reference sequence). V lost 0 bases and J lost 5, with 10 bases in between. The CDR3 runs to 14 residues. CDR3 amino acids: CASSYSSLAETQYF. For the CDR3, the DNA is TGTGCCAGCAGTTACTCGAGCCTAGCGGAGACCCAGTACTTC.

In this sample, this clone turned up a few times. The V call is TRBV5-1, the J call TRBJ2-3, with D possibly being TRBD2 (5 bases). The V gene lost 5 bases and the J gene lost 6 bases, with 16 bases spanning the gap. Germline CDR1 reads SGHRS; CDR2 reads YFSETQ. The CDR3 covers 14 residues. This CDR3 reads CASSQSGTGDTQYF. The CDR3 DNA is TGCGCCAGCAGTCAGAGCGGTACGGGGGATACGCAGTATTTT.

This clone was seen just once. The chain combines TRBV2 with TRBJ2-1; D is uncertain. V was pared by 7 bases and J by 6 bases, with 10 bases between. The germline gives CDR1 SNHLY, CDR2 FYNNEI. This CDR3 is 12 amino acids long. In nucleotides, the CDR3 is TGTGCCAGCACAGAATATTTCAATGAGCAGTTCTTC. Amino acid sequence: CASTEYFNEQFF.

The genes are TRBV4-1 and TRBJ1-2; 10 nucleotides match TRBD1. The CDR3 runs to 15 residues. V dropped 2 bases and J dropped 8; count of bases not matched to a gene: 8. CDR1 is MGHRA, CDR2 YSYEKL, per germline. The CDR3 DNA reads as TGCGCCAGCAGCCAATTTGACAGGGGGCTGGAGGGCTACACCTTC. This translates into CASSQFDRGLEGYTF.

This clone appeared a single time. The genes are TRBV4-1 and TRBJ2-1; 7 bases fit TRBD2. After removal of 1 base from V and 4 bases from J, the junction contained 4 bases not matched to a gene. Looked up from germline, CDR1 is MGHRA and CDR2 is YSYEKL. The CDR3 totals 15 residues. CDR3 in amino acids: CASSQGSGTYNEQFF. CDR3 DNA sequence: TGCGCCAGCAGCCAAGGAAGCGGGACTTACAATGAGCAGTTCTTC.